This T cell receptor (beta chain) appears in the sequencing data of a study of identical twins. TCRdb re-analysed the 5' RACE reads in MiXCR, keeping a single row per CDR3 protein. The sample has roughly 240,000 distinct CDR3 sequences, approximately 7.3% seen once. Germline V gives CDR1 SGHVS, CDR2 FNYEAQ. V was trimmed by 5 bases and J by 0 bases, leaving 14 bases between them. CDR3 length equals 15 residues. Study-level findings and limits: Invariant cells of the MAIT and iNKT types might have partly distorted the zero-insertion analyses. Fewer insertions marked abundant cord blood beta clonotypes; young adult naive trended weakly, memory not at all.

This clonotype appeared many times. Its specificity is unknown. These data were also filed under a second study, of yellow fever vaccine responses in identical twins.

The receptor was isolated from a woman aged 18-29 years in good health. The genes are TRBV7-6 and TRBJ2-7, with D perhaps TRBD1 or TRBD2 (5 bases each). The sample comprised CD8+ T cells sorted from blood. The CDR3 region has the DNA TGTGCCAGCAGCCCAGGGACGGGAAGCTCCTACGAGCAGTACTTC. This gives the protein CASSPGTGSSYEQYF.